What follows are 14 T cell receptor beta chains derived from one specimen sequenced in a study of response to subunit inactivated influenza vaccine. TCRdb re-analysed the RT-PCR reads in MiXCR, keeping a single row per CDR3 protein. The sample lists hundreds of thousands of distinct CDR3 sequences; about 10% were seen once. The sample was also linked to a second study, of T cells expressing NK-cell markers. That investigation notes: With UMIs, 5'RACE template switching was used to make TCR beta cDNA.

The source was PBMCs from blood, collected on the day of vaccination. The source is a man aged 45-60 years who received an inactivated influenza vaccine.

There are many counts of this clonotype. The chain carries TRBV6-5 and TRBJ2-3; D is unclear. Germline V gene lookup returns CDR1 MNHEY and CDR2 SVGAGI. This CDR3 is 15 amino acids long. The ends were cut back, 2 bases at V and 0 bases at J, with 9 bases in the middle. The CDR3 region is CASSYGLFSTDTQYF. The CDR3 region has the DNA TGTGCCAGCAGTTACGGTTTATTCAGCACAGATACGCAGTATTTT.

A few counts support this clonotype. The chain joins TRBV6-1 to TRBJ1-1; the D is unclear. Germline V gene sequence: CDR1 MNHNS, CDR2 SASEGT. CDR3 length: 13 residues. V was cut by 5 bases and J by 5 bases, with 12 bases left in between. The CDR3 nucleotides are TGTGCCAGCAGTAAAACCCTCGGGACTGAAGCTTTCTTT. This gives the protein CASSKTLGTEAFF.

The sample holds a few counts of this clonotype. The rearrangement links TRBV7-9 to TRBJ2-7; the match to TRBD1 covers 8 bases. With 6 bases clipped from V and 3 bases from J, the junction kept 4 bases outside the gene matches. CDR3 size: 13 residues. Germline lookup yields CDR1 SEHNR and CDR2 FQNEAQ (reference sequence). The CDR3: CASRLGQGYEQYF. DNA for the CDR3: TGTGCCAGCAGACTTGGACAGGGCTACGAGCAGTACTTC.

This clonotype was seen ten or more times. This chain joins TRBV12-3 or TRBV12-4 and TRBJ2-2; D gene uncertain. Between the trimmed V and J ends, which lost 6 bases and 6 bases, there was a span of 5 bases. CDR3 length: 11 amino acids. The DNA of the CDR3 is TGTGCCAGCAGGGGCGCCGGGGAGCTGTTTTTT. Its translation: CASRGAGELFF.

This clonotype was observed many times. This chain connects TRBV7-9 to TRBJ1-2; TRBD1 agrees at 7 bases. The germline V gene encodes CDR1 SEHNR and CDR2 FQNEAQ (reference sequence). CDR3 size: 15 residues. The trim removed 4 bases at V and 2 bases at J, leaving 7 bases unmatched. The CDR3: CASSSTGDLNYGYTF. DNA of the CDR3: TGTGCCAGCAGCTCAACAGGGGATTTGAACTATGGCTACACCTTC.

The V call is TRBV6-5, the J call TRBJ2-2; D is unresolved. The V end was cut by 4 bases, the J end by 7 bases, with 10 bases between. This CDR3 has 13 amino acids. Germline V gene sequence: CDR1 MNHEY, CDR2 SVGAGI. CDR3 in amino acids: CASSFESFGELFF. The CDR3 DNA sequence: TGTGCCAGCAGTTTCGAGTCTTTCGGGGAGCTGTTTTTT.

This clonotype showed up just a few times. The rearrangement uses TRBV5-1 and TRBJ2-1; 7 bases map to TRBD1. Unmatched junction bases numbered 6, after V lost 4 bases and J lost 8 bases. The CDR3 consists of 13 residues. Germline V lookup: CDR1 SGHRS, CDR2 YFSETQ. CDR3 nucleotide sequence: TGCGCCAGCAGCCCCCGGGACAGAGATGAGCAGTTCTTC. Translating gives CASSPRDRDEQFF.

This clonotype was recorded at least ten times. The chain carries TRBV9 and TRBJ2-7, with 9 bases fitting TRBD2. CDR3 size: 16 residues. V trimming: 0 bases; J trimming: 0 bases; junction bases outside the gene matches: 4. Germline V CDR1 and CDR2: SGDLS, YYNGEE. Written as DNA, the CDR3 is TGTGCCAGCAGCGTAGCGGCTAGCGGGAACTCCTACGAGCAGTACTTC. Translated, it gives CASSVAASGNSYEQYF.

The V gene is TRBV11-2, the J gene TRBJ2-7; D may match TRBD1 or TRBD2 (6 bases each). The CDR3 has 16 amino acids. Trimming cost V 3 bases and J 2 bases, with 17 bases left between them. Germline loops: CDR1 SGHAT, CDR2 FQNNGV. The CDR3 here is CASSFSRGTNPYEQYF. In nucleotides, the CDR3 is TGTGCCAGCAGCTTTAGCCGCGGGACAAACCCCTACGAGCAGTACTTC.

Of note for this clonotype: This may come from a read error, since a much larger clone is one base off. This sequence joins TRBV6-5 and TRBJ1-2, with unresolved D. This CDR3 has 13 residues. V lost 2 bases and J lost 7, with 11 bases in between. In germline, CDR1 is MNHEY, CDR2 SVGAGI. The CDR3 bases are TGTGCCAGCAGTTACGGGCAGACCTGTGGCTACACCTTC. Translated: CASSYGQTCGYTF.

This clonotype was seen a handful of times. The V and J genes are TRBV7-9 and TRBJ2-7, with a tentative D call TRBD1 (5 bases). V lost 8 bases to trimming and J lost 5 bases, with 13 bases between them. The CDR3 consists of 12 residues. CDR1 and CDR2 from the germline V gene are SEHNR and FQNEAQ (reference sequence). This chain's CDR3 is CASSKGFNEQYF. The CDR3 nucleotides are TGTGCCAGCTCTAAGGGGTTCAACGAGCAGTACTTC.

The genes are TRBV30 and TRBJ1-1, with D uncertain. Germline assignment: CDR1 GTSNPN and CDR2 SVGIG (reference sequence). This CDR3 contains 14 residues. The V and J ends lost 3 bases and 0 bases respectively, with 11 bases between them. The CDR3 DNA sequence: TGTGCCTGGAGGGGAGGGCCGGTGAACACTGAAGCTTTCTTT. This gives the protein CAWRGGPVNTEAFF.

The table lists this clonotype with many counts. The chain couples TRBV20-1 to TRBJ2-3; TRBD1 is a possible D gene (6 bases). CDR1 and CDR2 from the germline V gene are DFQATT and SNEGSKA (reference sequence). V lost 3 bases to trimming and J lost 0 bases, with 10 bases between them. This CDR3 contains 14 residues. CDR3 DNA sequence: TGCAGTGCTAGTGGCAGGGGAAGCACAGATACGCAGTATTTT. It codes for CSASGRGSTDTQYF.

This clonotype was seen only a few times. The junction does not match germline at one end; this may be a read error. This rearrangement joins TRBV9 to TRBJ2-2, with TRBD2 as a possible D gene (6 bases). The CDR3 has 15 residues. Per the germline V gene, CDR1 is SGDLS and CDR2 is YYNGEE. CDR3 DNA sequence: TGTGCCAGCAGCGTAGGCGGGATTAACACCGCGGAGCTGTTTTTT. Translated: CASSVGGINTAELFF.